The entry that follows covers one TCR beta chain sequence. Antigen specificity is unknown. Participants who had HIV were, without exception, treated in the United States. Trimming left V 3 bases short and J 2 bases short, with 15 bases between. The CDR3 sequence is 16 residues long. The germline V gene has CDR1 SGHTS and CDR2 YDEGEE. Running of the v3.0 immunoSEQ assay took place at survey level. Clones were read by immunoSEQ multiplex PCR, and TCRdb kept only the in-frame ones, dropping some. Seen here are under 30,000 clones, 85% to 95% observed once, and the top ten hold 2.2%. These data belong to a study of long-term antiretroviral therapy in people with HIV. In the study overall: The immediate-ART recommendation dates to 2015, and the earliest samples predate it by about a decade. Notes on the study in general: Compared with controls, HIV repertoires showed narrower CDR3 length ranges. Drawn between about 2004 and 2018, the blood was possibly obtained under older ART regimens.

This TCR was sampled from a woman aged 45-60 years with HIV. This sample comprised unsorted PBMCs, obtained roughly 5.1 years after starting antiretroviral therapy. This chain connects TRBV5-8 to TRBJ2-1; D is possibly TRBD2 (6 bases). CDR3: CASSSSLGGAYNEQFF. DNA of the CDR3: TGTGCCAGCAGCTCCTCCCTAGGCGGGGCCTACAATGAGCAGTTCTTC. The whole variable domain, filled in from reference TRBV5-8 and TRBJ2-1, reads EAGVTQSPTHLIKTRGQQATLRCSPISGHTSVYWYQQALGLGLQFLLWYDEGEERNRGNFPPRFSGRQFPNYSSELNVNALELEDSALYLCASSSSLGGAYNEQFFGPGTRLTVL.